The subject of this entry is one T cell receptor (beta chain). The CDR3 goes on 3 residues after the read ends, and that part is filled in from the germline J gene. The CDR3 contains 14 residues. The germline V and J ends were trimmed by 1 base and 1 base, with 7 bases remaining between them. Germline-derived CDR1 and CDR2 are SEHNR and FQNEAQ (reference sequence). Clones were sequenced by immunoSEQ multiplex PCR, and TCRdb holds only the in-frame ones, with some missing. This repertoire comprises some 40,000 clones; its ten largest clones make up around 6.5%. The sample originates from a study of T cells in women clearing cervical HPV infection. As for the study in general: Cases were women with histologically confirmed HPV16-related CIN3 or worse, including a couple of invasive cancers.

Material for sequencing was blood buffy coat. The origin of this receptor is a woman aged 18-70 years with a cervical HPV16 infection that either progressed to CIN3+ or cleared (not recorded which). The chain joins TRBV7-9 to TRBJ1-1, with D hard to call. Here the CDR3 reads CASSLDGSNTEAFF. The sequenced CDR3 bases are TGTGCCAGCAGCTTAGACGGTTCGAACACTGAA.